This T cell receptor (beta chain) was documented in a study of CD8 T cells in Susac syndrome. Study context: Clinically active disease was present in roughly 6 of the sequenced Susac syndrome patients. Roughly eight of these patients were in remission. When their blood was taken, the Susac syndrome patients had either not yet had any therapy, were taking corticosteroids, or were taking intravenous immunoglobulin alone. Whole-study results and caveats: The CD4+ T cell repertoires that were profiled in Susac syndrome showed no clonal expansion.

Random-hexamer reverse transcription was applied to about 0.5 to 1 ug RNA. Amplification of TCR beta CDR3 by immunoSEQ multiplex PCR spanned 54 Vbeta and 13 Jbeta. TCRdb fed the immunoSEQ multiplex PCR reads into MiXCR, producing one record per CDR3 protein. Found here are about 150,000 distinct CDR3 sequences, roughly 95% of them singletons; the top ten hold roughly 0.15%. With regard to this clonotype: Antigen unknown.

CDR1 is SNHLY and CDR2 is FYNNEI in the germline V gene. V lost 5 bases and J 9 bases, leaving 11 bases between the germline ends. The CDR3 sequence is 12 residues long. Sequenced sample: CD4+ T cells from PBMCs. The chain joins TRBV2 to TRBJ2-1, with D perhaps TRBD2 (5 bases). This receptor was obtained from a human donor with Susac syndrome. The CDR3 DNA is TGTGCCAGCAGTCTAGCATTTGCTGAGCAGTTCTTC. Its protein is CASSLAFAEQFF.